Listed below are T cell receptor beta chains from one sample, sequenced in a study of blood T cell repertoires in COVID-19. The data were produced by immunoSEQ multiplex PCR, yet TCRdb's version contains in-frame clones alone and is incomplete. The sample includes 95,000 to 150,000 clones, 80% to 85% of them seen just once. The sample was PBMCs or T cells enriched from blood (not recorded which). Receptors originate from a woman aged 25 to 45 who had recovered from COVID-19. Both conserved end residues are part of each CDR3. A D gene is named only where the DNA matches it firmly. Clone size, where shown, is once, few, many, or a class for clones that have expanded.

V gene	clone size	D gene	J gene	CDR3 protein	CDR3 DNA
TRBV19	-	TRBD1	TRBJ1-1	CASSPRGRGHGDTEAFF	TGTGCCAGTAGTCCTCGGGGCAGGGGGCATGGGGACACTGAAGCTTTCTTT
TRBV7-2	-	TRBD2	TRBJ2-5	CASSPGLAGRRETQYF	TGTGCCAGCAGCCCTGGACTAGCGGGGAGGAGGGAGACCCAGTACTTC
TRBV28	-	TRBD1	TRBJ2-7	CASSPTLGTGDDEQYF	TGTGCCAGCAGCCCGACCCTCGGGACAGGCGACGACGAGCAGTACTTC
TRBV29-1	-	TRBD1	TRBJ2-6	CSVSPGTGLSGANVLTF	TGCAGCGTTTCGCCCGGGACAGGGCTCTCTGGGGCCAACGTCCTGACTTTC
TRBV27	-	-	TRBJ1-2	CASSQTGFYGYTF	TGTGCCAGCAGCCAAACAGGGTTCTATGGCTACACCTTC
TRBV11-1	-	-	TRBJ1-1	CASSLLDEAFF	TGTGCCAGCAGCCTTTTAGATGAAGCTTTCTTT
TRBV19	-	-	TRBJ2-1	CASSKTNEQFF	TGTGCCAGTAGTAAAACAAATGAGCAGTTCTTC
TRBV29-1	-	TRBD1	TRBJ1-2	CSVQGQGASNYGYTF	TGCAGCGTCCAGGGACAGGGGGCTTCTAACTATGGCTACACCTTC
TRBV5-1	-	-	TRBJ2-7	CASSLMAAYEQYF	TGCGCCAGCAGCTTGATGGCAGCCTACGAGCAGTACTTC
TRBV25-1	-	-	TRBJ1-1	CASSAYNTEAFF	TGTGCCAGCAGTGCTTATAACACTGAAGCTTTCTTT
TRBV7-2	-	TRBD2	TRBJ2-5	CASSSSGRGETQYF	TGTGCCAGCAGTTCCAGCGGGAGGGGAGAGACCCAGTACTTC
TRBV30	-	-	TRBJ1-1	CAWSVLASNTEAFF	TGTGCCTGGAGTGTACTAGCCTCGAACACTGAAGCTTTCTTT
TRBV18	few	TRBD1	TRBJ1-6	CASSPRQGNSPLHF	TGTGCCAGCTCACCGAGACAGGGGAATTCACCCCTCCACTTT
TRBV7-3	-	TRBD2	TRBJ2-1	CASSSGTSGGEQFF	TGTGCCAGCAGCTCCGGGACTAGCGGTGGTGAGCAGTTCTTC
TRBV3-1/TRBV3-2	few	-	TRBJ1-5	CASSQGQSHNQPQHF	TGTGCCAGCAGCCAAGGGCAGTCACACAATCAGCCCCAGCATTTT
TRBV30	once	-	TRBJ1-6	CAWRASYNSPLHF	TGTGCCTGGAGAGCCTCCTATAATTCACCCCTCCACTTT
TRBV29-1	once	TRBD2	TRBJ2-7	CSVDLSGTNYEQYF	TGCAGCGTCGACTTGTCCGGGACTAACTACGAGCAGTACTTC
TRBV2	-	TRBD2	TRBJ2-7	CASSPLAPTYEQYF	TGTGCCAGCAGCCCACTAGCGCCTACCTACGAGCAGTACTTC
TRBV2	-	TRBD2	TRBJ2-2	CASSRTSGSGTGELFF	TGTGCCAGCAGTCGGACTAGCGGTAGTGGTACCGGGGAGCTGTTTTTT
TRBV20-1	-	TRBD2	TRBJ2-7	CSASISGVQYF	TGCAGTGCTAGTATTAGCGGGGTTCAGTACTTC
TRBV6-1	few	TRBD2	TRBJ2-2	CASSVMTSGNTGELFF	TGTGCCAGCAGTGTAATGACTAGCGGGAACACCGGGGAGCTGTTTTTT
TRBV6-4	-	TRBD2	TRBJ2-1	CASSRLAGVVDEQFF	TGTGCCAGCAGTCGACTAGCGGGAGTTGTGGATGAGCAGTTCTTC
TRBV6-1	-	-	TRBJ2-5	CASSEVRETQYF	TGTGCCAGCAGTGAAGTGAGAGAGACCCAGTACTTC